This T cell receptor beta chain derives from a study of shared clonotypes between healthy human individuals. Study-level points and caveats: Expectations were that clonotype sharing among donors would be affected by sequencing depth.

Unsorted PBMC DNA underwent sequencing on ten immunoSEQ deep assay plates. The data were produced by immunoSEQ multiplex PCR, yet TCRdb's version contains in-frame clones alone and is incomplete. The data contain 490,000 or so clones, 70% to 80% of them seen just once; the ten biggest clones take up 13%. The donor population consisted of healthy HIV-negative adults with no recent acute infections or vaccinations. In regard to this clone: The target antigen is unknown.

The sequence was collected from a middle-aged woman in good health. Some clones in this sample may be carry-over from other donors' samples. Sequences were obtained from PBMCs.

CDR3 sequence: CASSTRQGARTGELFF. The CDR3 DNA sequence: TGTGCCAGCAGCACACGACAGGGGGCGCGAACCGGGGAGCTGTTTTTT. The chain uses TRBV13 and TRBJ2-2, with 10 nucleotides matching TRBD1. Per the germline V gene, CDR1 is PRHDT and CDR2 is FYEKMQ (reference sequence). The CDR3 length is 16 residues. After removal of 5 bases from V and 5 bases from J, the junction contained 8 bases not matched to a gene.